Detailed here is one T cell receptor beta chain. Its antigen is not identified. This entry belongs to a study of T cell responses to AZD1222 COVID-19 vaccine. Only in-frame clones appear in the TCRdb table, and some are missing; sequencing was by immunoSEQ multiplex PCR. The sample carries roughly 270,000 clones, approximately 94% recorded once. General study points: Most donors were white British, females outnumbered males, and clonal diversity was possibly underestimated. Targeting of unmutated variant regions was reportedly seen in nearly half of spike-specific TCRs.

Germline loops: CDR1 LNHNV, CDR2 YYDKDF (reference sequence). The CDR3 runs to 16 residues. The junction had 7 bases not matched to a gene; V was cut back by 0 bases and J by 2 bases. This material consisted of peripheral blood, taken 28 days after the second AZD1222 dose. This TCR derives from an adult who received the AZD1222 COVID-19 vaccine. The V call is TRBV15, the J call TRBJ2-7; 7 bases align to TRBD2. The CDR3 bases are TGTGCCACCAGCAGAGAAAAGGGAGGGCTTGCCTACGAGCAGTACTTC. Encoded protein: CATSREKGGLAYEQYF.